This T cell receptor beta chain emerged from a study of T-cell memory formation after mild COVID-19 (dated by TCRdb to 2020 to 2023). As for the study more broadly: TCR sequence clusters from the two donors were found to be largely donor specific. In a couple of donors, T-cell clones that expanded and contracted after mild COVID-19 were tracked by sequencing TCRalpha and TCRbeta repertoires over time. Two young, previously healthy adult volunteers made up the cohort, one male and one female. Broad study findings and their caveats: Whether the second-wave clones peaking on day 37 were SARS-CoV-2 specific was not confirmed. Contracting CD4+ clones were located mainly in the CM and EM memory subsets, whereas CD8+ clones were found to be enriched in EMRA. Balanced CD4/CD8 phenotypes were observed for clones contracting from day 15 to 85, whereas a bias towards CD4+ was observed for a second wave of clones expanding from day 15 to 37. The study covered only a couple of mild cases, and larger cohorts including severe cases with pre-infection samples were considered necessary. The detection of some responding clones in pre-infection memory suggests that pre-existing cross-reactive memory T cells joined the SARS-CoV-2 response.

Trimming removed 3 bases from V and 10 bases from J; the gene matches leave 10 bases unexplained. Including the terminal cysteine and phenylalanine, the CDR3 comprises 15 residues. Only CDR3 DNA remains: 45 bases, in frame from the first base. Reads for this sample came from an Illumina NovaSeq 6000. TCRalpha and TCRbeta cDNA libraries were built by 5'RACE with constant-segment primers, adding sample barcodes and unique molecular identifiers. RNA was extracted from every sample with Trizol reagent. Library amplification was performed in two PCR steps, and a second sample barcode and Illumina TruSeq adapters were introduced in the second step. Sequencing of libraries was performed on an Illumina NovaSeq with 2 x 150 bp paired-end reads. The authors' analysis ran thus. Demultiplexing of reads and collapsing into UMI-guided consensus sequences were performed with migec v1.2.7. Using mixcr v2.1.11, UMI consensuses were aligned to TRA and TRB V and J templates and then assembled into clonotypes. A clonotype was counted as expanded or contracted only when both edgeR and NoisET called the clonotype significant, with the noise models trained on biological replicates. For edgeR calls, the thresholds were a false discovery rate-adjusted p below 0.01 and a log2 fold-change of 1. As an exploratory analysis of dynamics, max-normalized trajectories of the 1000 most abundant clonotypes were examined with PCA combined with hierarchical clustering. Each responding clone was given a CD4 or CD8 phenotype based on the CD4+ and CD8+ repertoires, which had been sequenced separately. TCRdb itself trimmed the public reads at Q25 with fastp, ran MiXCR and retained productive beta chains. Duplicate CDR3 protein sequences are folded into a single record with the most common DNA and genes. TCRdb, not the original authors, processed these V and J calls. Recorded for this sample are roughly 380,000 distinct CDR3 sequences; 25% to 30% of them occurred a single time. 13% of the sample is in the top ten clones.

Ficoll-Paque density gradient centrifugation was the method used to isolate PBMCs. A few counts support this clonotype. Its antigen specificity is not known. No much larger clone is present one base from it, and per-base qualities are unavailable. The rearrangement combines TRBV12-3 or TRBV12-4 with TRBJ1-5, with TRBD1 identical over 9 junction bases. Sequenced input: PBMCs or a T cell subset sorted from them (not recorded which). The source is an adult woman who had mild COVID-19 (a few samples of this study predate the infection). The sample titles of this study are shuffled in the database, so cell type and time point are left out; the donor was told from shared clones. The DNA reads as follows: TGTGCCAGCAGTTTCGTGGGACAGGGATCGTATCCCCAGCATTTT. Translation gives CASSFVGQGSYPQHF.